This TCR beta chain originates from a study of blood T cell repertoires in COVID-19. Background on the study: The United States, Italy and Spain were the sources of the acute and convalescent COVID-19 samples. T cells, B-cell-depleted T cells, or PBMCs supplied cDNA or gDNA.

The repertoire was sequenced with immunoSEQ multiplex PCR; TCRdb's copy has only in-frame clones and lacks some. The sample consists of about 180,000 clones, 85% of them appearing once. The CDR3 runs to 13 residues. Germline loops: CDR1 MDHEN, CDR2 SYDVKM. The V gene lost 1 base and the J gene lost 5 bases, with 8 bases spanning the gap. The V and J genes are TRBV28 and TRBJ1-2, with D perhaps TRBD1 (5 bases). Sequences were obtained from peripheral blood. The clonotype originates from a woman between 45 and 65 years old with COVID-19, enrolled during active disease. The CDR3 sequence: CASSLSSGYGYTF. CDR3 coding DNA: TGTGCCAGCAGTTTATCTTCAGGGTATGGCTACACCTTC.